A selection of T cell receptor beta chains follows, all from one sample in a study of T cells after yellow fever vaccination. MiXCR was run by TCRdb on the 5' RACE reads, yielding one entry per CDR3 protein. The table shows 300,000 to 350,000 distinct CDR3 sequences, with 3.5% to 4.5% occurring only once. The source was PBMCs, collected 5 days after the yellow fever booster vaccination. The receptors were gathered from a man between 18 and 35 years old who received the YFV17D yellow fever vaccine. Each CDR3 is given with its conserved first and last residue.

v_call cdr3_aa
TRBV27 CASSFFVGYNSPLHF
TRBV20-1 CSANRVGQETQYF
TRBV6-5 CATIMNTEAFF
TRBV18 CASSPNQVAKNIQYF
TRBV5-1 CASSLELPSTDTQYF
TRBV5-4 CASSPLPGTGPYNEQFF
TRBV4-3 CASSQDMRPHEKLFF
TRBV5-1 CASSQGQGDTEAFF
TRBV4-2 CASSYEGKLFF
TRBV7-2 CATRKSLANNSPLHF
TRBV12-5 CASGRVTGGSEKLFF
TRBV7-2 CASSFVREETQYF
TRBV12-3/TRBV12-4 CASSLSQGQQETQYF
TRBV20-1 CSAVGLRIYNEQFF
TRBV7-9 CASSSTLRQETQYF
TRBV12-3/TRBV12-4 CASSGTGGRTEAFF
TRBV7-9 CASSLGDRGHGEQFF
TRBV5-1 CASSHGTASNEKLFF
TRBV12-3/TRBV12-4 CASSWTGSSYNEQFF
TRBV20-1 CSVYQETQYF
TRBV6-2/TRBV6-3 CASTPGHSTYEQYF
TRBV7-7 CASSFGYLDRENTGELFF
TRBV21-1 CASSNDAPARETQYF
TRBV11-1 CASSLGIAGEQFF
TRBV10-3 CAISEGEVAGRNNEQFF